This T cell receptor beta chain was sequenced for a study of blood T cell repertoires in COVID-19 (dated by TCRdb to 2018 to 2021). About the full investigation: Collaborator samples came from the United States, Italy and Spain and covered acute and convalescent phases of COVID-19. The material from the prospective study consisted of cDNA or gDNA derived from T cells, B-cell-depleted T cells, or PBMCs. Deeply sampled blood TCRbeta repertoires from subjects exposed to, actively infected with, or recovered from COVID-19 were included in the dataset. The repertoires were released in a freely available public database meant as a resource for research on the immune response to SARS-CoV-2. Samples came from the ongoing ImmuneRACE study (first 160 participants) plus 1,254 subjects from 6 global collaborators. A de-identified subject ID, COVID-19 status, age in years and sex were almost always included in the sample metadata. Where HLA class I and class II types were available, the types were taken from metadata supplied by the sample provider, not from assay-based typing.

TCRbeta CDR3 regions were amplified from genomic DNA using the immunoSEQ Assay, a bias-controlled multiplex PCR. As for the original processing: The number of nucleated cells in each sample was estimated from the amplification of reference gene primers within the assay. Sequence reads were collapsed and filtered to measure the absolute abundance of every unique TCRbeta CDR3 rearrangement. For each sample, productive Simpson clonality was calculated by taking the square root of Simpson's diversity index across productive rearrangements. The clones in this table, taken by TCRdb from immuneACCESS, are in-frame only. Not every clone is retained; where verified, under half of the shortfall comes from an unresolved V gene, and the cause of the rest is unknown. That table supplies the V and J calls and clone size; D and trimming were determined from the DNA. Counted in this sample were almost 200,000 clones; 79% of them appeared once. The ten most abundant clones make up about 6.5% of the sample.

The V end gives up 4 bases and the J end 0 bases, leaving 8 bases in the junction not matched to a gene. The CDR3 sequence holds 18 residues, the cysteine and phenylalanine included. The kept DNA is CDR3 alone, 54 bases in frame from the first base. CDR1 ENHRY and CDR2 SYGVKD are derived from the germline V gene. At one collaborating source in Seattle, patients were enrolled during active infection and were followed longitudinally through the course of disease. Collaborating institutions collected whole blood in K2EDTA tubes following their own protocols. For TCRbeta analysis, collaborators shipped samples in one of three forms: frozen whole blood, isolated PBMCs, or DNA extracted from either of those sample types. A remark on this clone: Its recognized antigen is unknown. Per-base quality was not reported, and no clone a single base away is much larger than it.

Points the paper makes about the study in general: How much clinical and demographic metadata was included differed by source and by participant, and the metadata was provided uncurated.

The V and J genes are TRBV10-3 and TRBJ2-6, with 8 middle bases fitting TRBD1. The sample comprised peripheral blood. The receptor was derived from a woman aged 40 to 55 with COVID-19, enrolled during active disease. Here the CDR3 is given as CAISAAGQGSSGANVLTF. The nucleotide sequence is TGTGCCATCAGTGCAGCAGGACAGGGCAGCTCTGGGGCCAACGTCCTGACTTTC.